These 8 T cell receptor beta chains originate from one sample sequenced in a study of T-cell memory formation after mild COVID-19. MiXCR, run by TCRdb on the 5' RACE reads, gives a single entry per CDR3 protein. The profile covers 15,000 or so distinct CDR3 sequences, with approximately 23% appearing a single time and roughly three fifths taken by the ten largest. Sequenced input: PBMCs or a T cell subset sorted from them (not recorded which). Receptor source: a man between 18 and 35 years old who had mild COVID-19 (a few samples of this study predate the infection). Cell type and time point are not known.

The rearrangement uses TRBV24-1 and TRBJ2-1, with 14 bases identical to TRBD2. CDR3 length equals 15 residues. The trim removed 4 bases at V and 11 bases at J, leaving 6 bases unmatched. CDR1 and CDR2 from the germline V gene are KGHDR and SFDVKD. CDR3 sequence: CATSDWGLAGEKQFF. CDR3 nucleotide sequence: TGTGCCACCAGTGACTGGGGACTAGCGGGAGAGAAGCAGTTCTTC.

This clonotype has a count of ten or more. The chain carries TRBV30 and TRBJ1-1, with D tentatively TRBD1 (5 bases). This CDR3 has 14 residues. Trimming removed 4 bases from V and 4 bases from J, with 16 bases in between. Germline CDR1 GTSNPN, CDR2 SVGIG (reference sequence). The DNA of the CDR3 is TGTGCCTGGAACGTGAGGTGGGGGGTCACTGAAGCTTTCTTT. Protein product: CAWNVRWGVTEAFF.

This chain uses TRBV7-8 with TRBJ2-1; D gene uncertain. V shed 1 base and J shed 0 bases, with 16 bases lying between them. This CDR3 comprises 18 residues. From germline, CDR1 is SGHVS and CDR2 FQNEAQ. CDR3 sequence reads: CASSLEPFVPSSYNEQFF. The DNA for the CDR3 is TGTGCCAGCAGCTTAGAACCCTTCGTCCCCAGCTCCTACAATGAGCAGTTCTTC. Based on the CDR3 plus reference TRBV7-8 and TRBJ2-1, the full variable domain is GAGVSQSPRYKVAKRGQDVALRCDPISGHVSLFWYQQALGQGPEFLTYFQNEAQLDKSGLPSDRFFAERPEGSVSTLKIQRTQQEDSAVYLCASSLEPFVPSSYNEQFFGPGTRLTVL.

This clonotype was picked up one time. This chain connects TRBV7-3 to TRBJ2-5, with 8 bases lining up with TRBD1. CDR1 is SGHTA, CDR2 FQGTGA, per germline. J was trimmed by 4 bases and V by 5 bases; bases with no gene match: 3. The CDR3 spans 13 residues. In DNA, the CDR3 is TGTGCCAGCAGCGGACAGGGTGGAGAGACCCAGTACTTC. This codes for CASSGQGGETQYF.

The sample holds many counts of this clonotype. The chain employs TRBV6-2 or TRBV6-3 and TRBJ2-1, with TRBD2 matching 12 bases. CDR3 length: 15 amino acids. Germline CDR1 reads MNHEY; CDR2 reads SVGEGT. V trimming: 6 bases; J trimming: 4 bases; junction bases outside the gene matches: 4. CDR3 sequence: CASSLAGGFYNEQFF. The DNA for the CDR3 is TGTGCCAGCAGCCTAGCGGGGGGGTTTTACAATGAGCAGTTCTTC.

This rearrangement joins TRBV4-1 to TRBJ2-1, with unresolved D. Germline lookup yields CDR1 MGHRA and CDR2 YSYEKL. Trimming left V 4 bases short and J 9 bases short, with 13 bases between. The CDR3 is made up of 13 amino acids. CDR3 sequence reads: CASSPTWWGEQFF. CDR3 in DNA: TGCGCCAGCAGCCCGACCTGGTGGGGTGAGCAGTTCTTC.

This sequence joins TRBV18 and TRBJ2-7, with TRBD1 identical over 10 bases. The V gene's germline CDR1 is KGHSH and CDR2 LQKENI. V trimming: 1 base; J trimming: 7 bases; junction bases outside the gene matches: 13. The CDR3 length is 17 residues. The CDR3 region has the DNA TGTGCCAGCTCACCACGAAACGGCGACAGGGGGCTAGGGGAGCAGTACGTC. Translating it yields CASSPRNGDRGLGEQYV.

This clonotype was recorded a few times. The chain links TRBV30 to TRBJ2-1; TRBD1 matches at 9 bases. Trimming took 7 bases from V and 6 from J; bases not matched to a gene: 1. The CDR3 is 11 amino acids. Germline CDR1 GTSNPN, CDR2 SVGIG (reference sequence). CDR3 nucleotide sequence: TGTGCCTCGACAGGGGGCAATGAGCAGTTCTTC. It codes for CASTGGNEQFF.